The entry below describes one T cell receptor (beta chain). Profiled with immunoSEQ multiplex PCR; TCRdb holds only in-frame clones, not every one. The data contain 150,000 to 200,000 clones, roughly 85% of them singletons. The length of the CDR3 is 14 residues. V lost 7 bases to trimming and J lost 4 bases, with 14 bases between them. CDR1 is SEHNR and CDR2 is FQNEAQ in the germline V gene (reference sequence). The data belong to a study of blood T cell repertoires in COVID-19. In the study overall: Material from acute and convalescent COVID-19 was sourced from the United States, Italy and Spain. T cells, B-cell-depleted T cells, or PBMCs supplied cDNA or gDNA.

Living in 24 US areas, the participants were between roughly 18 and 90 years of age. The sequence was collected from a woman in her late teens or twenties who had recovered from COVID-19. The material sequenced was PBMCs or T cells enriched from blood (not recorded which). The genes are TRBV7-9 and TRBJ1-3, with TRBD1 as a possible D gene (5 bases). DNA of the CDR3: TGTGCCAGCACTATACAGGCCGCCGGAAACACCATATATTTT. Translating gives CASTIQAAGNTIYF. The variable domain in full, with the rest retrieved from reference TRBV7-9 and TRBJ1-3, is DTGVSQNPRHKITKRGQNVTFRCDPISEHNRLYWYRQTLGQGPEFLTYFQNEAQLEKSRLLSDRFSAERPKGSFSTLEIQRTEQGDSAMYLCASTIQAAGNTIYFGEGSWLTVV.